The following is a T cell receptor (beta chain) sequence with its context. These data originate in a study of control samples from healthy donors and cancer patients. Using immunoSEQ multiplex PCR, the repertoire was profiled, and TCRdb retains in-frame clones only, with some absent. This table has 85,000 to 120,000 clones, 92% appearing once. Germline V gene lookup returns CDR1 SGHTA and CDR2 FQGNSA. The CDR3 extends over 15 amino acids. V shed 1 base, J shed 9 bases, and the junction held 6 bases outside the gene matches. The chain is built from TRBV7-2 and TRBJ1-6; 7 nucleotides agree with TRBD1. The source is a woman under 30 in good health. The material sequenced was blood. CDR3 DNA sequence: TGTGCCAGCAGCTTAGGACAGGGAGGTGGTTCACCCCTCCACTTT. It yields the protein CASSLGQGGGSPLHF.